The 11 T cell receptor beta chains below were found in one sample sequenced in a study of early T cells in non-severe SARS-CoV-2 infection. MiXCR was run by TCRdb on the 5' RACE reads, yielding one entry per CDR3 protein. The sample consists of roughly 45,000 distinct CDR3 sequences, 11% of them appearing once. The sequencing input was whole blood. The origin of the receptors is an adult who was a healthcare worker with PCR-confirmed SARS-CoV-2 infection or an uninfected control (not recorded which).

The chain recombines TRBV14 with TRBJ2-6, with D tentatively TRBD1 or TRBD2 (5 bases each). CDR3 size: 17 residues. Germline V lookup: CDR1 SGHDN, CDR2 FVKESK. V was clipped by 2 bases and J by 0 bases, with 11 bases between them. The CDR3 DNA sequence: TGTGCCAGCAGCCAATGGGACGCCGCCTCTGGGGCCAACGTCCTGACTTTC. Translated: CASSQWDAASGANVLTF.

The rearrangement links TRBV30 to TRBJ2-1, with D hard to call. Germline V gene sequence: CDR1 GTSNPN, CDR2 SVGIG (reference sequence). This CDR3 comprises 13 residues. Trimming stripped 4 bases from V and 0 bases from J, with 7 bases between. The CDR3 region has the DNA TGTGCCTGGAAGGCTGGCTCCTACAATGAGCAGTTCTTC. This codes for CAWKAGSYNEQFF.

This clonotype was seen repeatedly, ten times or more. CDR3 amino acids: CSAIRQGSYNSPLHF. The CDR3 bases are TGCAGTGCTATAAGACAGGGCTCCTATAATTCACCCCTCCACTTT. The gene calls are TRBV20-1 and TRBJ1-6; 7 positions agree with TRBD1. The germline V gene has CDR1 DFQATT and CDR2 SNEGSKA (reference sequence). J gave up 0 bases and V 4 bases, and 3 bases lay outside the gene matches. The CDR3 spans 15 residues.

Ten or more counts support this clonotype. The CDR3 region has the DNA TGTGCCAGCAGTTACTCGAATCTAGCGGGACACTACAATGAGCAGTTCTTC. Translated: CASSYSNLAGHYNEQFF. This rearrangement joins TRBV6-2 or TRBV6-3 to TRBJ2-1, with 9 bases aligning to TRBD2. Germline V gene sequence: CDR1 MNHEY, CDR2 SVGEGT. The CDR3 has 17 amino acids. J gave up 3 bases and V 0 bases, and 6 bases lay outside the gene matches.

This clonotype was counted between two and nine times. In DNA form, the CDR3 reads TGTGCCAGCAGGGAACTTAGCGGAGGCCTAAGGACCGGGGAGCTGTTTTTT. Its protein is CASRELSGGLRTGELFF. V and J are TRBV12-3 or TRBV12-4 and TRBJ2-2; TRBD2 is a possible D gene (6 bases). CDR3 length: 17 residues. The ends were cut back, 6 bases at V and 5 bases at J, with 22 bases in the middle.

This clonotype was counted a few times. V gene TRBV7-2 combines with J gene TRBJ2-2; TRBD2 aligns across 7 bases. Germline-derived CDR1 and CDR2 are SGHTA and FQGNSA. The CDR3 consists of 16 residues. Unmatched junction bases numbered 3, after V lost 2 bases and J lost 0 bases. The CDR3 loop reads CASSLSGLANTGELFF. The CDR3 DNA reads as TGTGCCAGCAGCTTATCCGGACTAGCGAACACCGGGGAGCTGTTTTTT.

In its sample, this clonotype was seen many times. This chain joins TRBV7-8 and TRBJ2-1; the D gene could be TRBD1 or TRBD2 (5 bases each). V lost 5 bases and J lost 7, with 18 bases in between. The germline V gene has CDR1 SGHVS and CDR2 FQNEAQ. This CDR3 has 15 residues. CDR3 protein: CASSQGPFHPNEQFF. CDR3 sequence (DNA): TGTGCCAGCAGCCAGGGACCTTTTCATCCAAATGAGCAGTTCTTC.

This clonotype was seen at least ten times. J is TRBJ2-7 and V is TRBV10-2, with 10 bases that match TRBD1. CDR3 length: 14 residues. The ends lost 8 bases at V and 1 base at J; junction bases unmatched: 5. Per the germline V gene, CDR1 is WSHSY and CDR2 is SAAADI. CDR3 sequence (DNA): TGCGCCAGCCACCGGGGACAGGGGTCCTACGAGCAGTACTTC. Encoded protein: CASHRGQGSYEQYF.

The CDR3, as DNA: TGTGCCATCAGTCGGACTAGCGGGAGCACAGATACGCAGTATTTT. Protein: CAISRTSGSTDTQYF. The V and J genes are TRBV10-3 and TRBJ2-3; 11 positions match TRBD2. The CDR3 consists of 15 residues. V shed 5 bases and J 0 bases; nucleotides not matched to a gene: 1. The germline gives CDR1 ENHRY, CDR2 SYGVKD.

The table lists this clonotype with many counts. The V gene is TRBV3-1, the J gene TRBJ2-5; a possible D gene is TRBD2 (6 bases). The V gene lost 3 bases and the J gene lost 7 bases, with 18 bases spanning the gap. CDR1 LGHDT and CDR2 YNNKEL come from the germline V gene (reference sequence). CDR3 length: 15 residues. CDR3 amino acids: CASSHGPDYPGTQYF. CDR3 nucleotide sequence: TGTGCCAGCAGCCATGGGCCGGACTACCCAGGGACCCAGTACTTC.

The V and J genes are TRBV29-1 and TRBJ1-3; no clear D gene. The CDR3 is 13 residues long. Trimming removed 3 bases from V and 0 bases from J, with 6 bases in between. Germline V lookup: CDR1 SQVTM, CDR2 ANQGSEA. CDR3: CSVDVDSGNTIYF. As DNA, the CDR3 is TGCAGCGTTGATGTAGACTCTGGAAACACCATATATTTT.